This T cell receptor beta chain comes out of a study of blood T cells in healthy people across ages. Study-wide findings and caveats: The percentage of naive T cells correlated strongly with TCR beta diversity. In older individuals, TCR beta diversity per million T cells was lower, falling roughly linearly with age. Higher diversity, along with more naive CD4+ cells, distinguished long-lived donors from aged donors. What prevented conclusive comparison of naive and antigen-experienced cells was that PBMCs were unsorted.

About this clonotype itself: Its antigen is unidentified.

With 3 bases removed from V and 2 bases from J, the gap between germline ends came to 21 bases. The V gene's germline CDR1 is SGHVS and CDR2 FQNEAQ. The CDR3 runs to 18 residues. Sample-barcoded 5' priming and a J-beta primer mix drove a second PCR of about 7 to 11 cycles. MiXCR, applied by TCRdb to the 5' RACE reads, yields one record per CDR3 protein. The sample has 650,000 to 700,000 distinct CDR3 sequences, roughly 30% seen once. Sequencing used blood. V gene TRBV7-8 combines with J gene TRBJ2-3; D may be TRBD1 or TRBD2 (7 bases each). The clonotype originates from a woman over 75 in good health. This CDR3 reads CASSFRGTRTSITDTQYF. DNA for the CDR3: TGTGCCAGCAGCTTCAGGGGGACCCGGACTAGTATCACAGATACGCAGTATTTT. Looking up the rest from reference TRBV7-8 and TRBJ2-3 gives the full variable domain: GAGVSQSPRYKVAKRGQDVALRCDPISGHVSLFWYQQALGQGPEFLTYFQNEAQLDKSGLPSDRFFAERPEGSVSTLKIQRTQQEDSAVYLCASSFRGTRTSITDTQYFGPGTRLTVL.